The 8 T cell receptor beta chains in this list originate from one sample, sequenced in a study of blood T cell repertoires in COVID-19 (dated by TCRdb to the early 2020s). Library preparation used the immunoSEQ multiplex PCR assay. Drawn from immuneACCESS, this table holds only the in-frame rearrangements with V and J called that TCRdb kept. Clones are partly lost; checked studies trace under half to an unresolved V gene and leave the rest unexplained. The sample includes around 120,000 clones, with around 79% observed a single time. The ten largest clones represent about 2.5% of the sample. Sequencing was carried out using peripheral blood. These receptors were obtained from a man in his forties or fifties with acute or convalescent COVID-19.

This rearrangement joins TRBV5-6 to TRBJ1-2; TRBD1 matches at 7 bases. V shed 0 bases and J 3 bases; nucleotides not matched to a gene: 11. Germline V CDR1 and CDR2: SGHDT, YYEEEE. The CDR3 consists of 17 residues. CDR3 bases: TGTGCCAGCAGCTTGGAGATACCGGGACAGAGAGACTATGGCTACACCTTC. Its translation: CASSLEIPGQRDYGYTF. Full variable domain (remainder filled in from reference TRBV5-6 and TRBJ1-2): DAGVTQSPTHLIKTRGQQVTLRCSPKSGHDTVSWYQQALGQGPQFIFQYYEEEERQRGNFPDRFSGHQFPNYSSELNVNALLLGDSALYLCASSLEIPGQRDYGYTFGSGTRLTVV.

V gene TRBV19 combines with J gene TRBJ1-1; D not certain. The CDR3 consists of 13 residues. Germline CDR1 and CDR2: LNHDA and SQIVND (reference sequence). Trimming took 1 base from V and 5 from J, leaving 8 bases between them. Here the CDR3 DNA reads TGTGCCAGTAGTATAGGCTCGGGGACTGAAGCTTTCTTT. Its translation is CASSIGSGTEAFF.

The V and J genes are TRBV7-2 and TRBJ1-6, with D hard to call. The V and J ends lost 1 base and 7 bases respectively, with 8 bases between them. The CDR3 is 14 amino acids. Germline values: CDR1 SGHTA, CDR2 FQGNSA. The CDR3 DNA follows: TGTGCCAGCAGCTTAGATGGCAGAAATTCACCCCTCCACTTT. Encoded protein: CASSLDGRNSPLHF. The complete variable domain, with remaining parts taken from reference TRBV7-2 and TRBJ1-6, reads GAGVSQSPSNKVTEKGKDVELRCDPISGHTALYWYRQSLGQGLEFLIYFQGNSAPDKSGLPSDRFSAERTGGSVSTLTIQRTQQEDSAVYLCASSLDGRNSPLHFGNGTRLTVT.

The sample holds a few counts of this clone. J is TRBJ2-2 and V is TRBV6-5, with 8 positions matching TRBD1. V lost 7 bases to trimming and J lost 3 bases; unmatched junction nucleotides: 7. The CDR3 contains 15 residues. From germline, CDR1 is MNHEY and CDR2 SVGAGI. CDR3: CASNVGTGDTGELFF. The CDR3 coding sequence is TGTGCCAGCAACGTCGGGACAGGTGACACCGGGGAGCTGTTTTTT.

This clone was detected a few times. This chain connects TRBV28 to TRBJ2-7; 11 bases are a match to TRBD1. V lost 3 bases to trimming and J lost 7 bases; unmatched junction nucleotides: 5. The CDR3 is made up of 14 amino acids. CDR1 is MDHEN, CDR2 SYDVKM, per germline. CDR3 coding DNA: TGTGCCAGCAGTTTTGGGGACAGGGGGTGGGAGCAGTACTTC. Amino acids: CASSFGDRGWEQYF.

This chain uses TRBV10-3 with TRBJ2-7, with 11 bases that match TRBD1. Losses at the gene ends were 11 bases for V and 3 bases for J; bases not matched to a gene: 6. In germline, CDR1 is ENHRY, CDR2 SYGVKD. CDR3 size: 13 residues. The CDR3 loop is CAAAGTGGYEQYF. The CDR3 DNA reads TGTGCCGCCGCCGGGACAGGGGGCTACGAGCAGTACTTC.

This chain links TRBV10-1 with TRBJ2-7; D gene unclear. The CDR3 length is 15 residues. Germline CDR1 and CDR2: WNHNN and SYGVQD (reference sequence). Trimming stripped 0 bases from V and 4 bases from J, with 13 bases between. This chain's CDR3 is CASSESSRPEYEQYF. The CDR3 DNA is TGCGCCAGCAGTGAGTCGTCGAGGCCGGAGTACGAGCAGTACTTC.

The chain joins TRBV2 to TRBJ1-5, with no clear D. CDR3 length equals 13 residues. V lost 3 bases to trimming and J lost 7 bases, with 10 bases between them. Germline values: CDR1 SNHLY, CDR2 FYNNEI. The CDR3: CASSDYIYQPQHF. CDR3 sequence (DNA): TGTGCCAGCAGTGACTATATATACCAGCCCCAGCATTTT.